The 23 T cell receptor beta chains listed next were all sequenced from one sample in a study of molecular identifiers for immune sequencing clone quantification. TCRdb reprocessed the PCR reads via MiXCR and lists one record per CDR3 protein. The data hold some 66,000 distinct CDR3 sequences, with 15% to 20% observed a single time. The sample consisted of naive CD8+ T cells from blood, with Jurkat cell RNA spiked in. Noted subset: FACS-sorted CD8+CD4-CCR7+CD45RA+ naive T cells. These receptors were collected from a human donor in good health. Some libraries in this study had Jurkat cell RNA spiked in.

In the case of this clonotype: A much larger clone is a single base away; this may be a read error. Without the conserved terminal phenylalanine or tryptophan, this CDR3 likely stems from a read error. The gene calls are TRBV11-1 and TRBJ2-1; unclear D gene. There are 17 residues in the CDR3. The V and J ends lost 3 bases and 0 bases respectively, with 15 bases between them. Germline V gives CDR1 SGHAT, CDR2 FQDESV (reference sequence). Here the CDR3 DNA reads TGTGCCAGCAGCTTTTTTGTAGGGCTGAACTCCTACAATGAGCAGTTCCTC. Its translation: CASSFFVGLNSYNEQFL.

The genes are TRBV11-1 and TRBJ2-1; D is uncertain. The CDR3 contains 17 residues. The germline V and J ends were trimmed by 1 base and 2 bases, with 15 bases remaining between them. Germline V lookup: CDR1 SGHAT, CDR2 FQDESV (reference sequence). CDR3 protein: CASSLDGEGRAYNEQFF. CDR3 coding DNA: TGTGCCAGCAGCTTAGATGGGGAAGGAAGGGCCTACAATGAGCAGTTCTTC.

This clonotype was detected a few times. The chain uses TRBV19 and TRBJ2-7; D may correspond to TRBD1 or TRBD2 (5 bases each). V shed 1 base and J shed 6 bases, with 10 bases lying between them. CDR1 and CDR2 (germline): LNHDA, SQIVND (reference sequence). The CDR3 sequence is 13 residues long. The CDR3 sequence is CASSIVGDPEQYF. The CDR3 DNA reads as TGTGCCAGTAGTATAGTCGGGGACCCCGAGCAGTACTTC.

There are many counts of this clonotype. The chain recombines TRBV28 with TRBJ2-7; D could derive from TRBD1 or TRBD2 (6 bases each). V was shortened by 5 bases and J by 0 bases, with 20 bases between the two germline ends. From germline, CDR1 is MDHEN and CDR2 SYDVKM. The CDR3 is 17 amino acids. CDR3: CASSLPAGGTSSYEQYF. The CDR3 DNA reads as TGTGCCAGCAGTCTCCCTGCGGGCGGGACAAGCTCCTACGAGCAGTACTTC.

Many counts were recorded for this clonotype. The chain carries TRBV30 and TRBJ2-6; D uncertain. V was pared by 6 bases and J by 0 bases, with 3 bases between. Germline V lookup: CDR1 GTSNPN, CDR2 SVGIG (reference sequence). This CDR3 is built from 12 residues. CDR3 nucleotide sequence: TGTGCCTGTCTCTCTGGGGCCAACGTCCTGACTTTC. Its protein is CACLSGANVLTF. The full variable domain, its missing parts supplied by reference TRBV30 and TRBJ2-6, is SQTIHQWPATLVQPVGSPLSLECTVEGTSNPNLYWYRQAAGRGLQLLFYSVGIGQISSEVPQNLSASRPQDRQFILSSKKLLLSDSGFYLCACLSGANVLTFGAGSRLTVL.

The table lists this clonotype with many counts. V is TRBV30 and J is TRBJ2-2; 9 bases are a match to TRBD2. The CDR3 loop spans 16 amino acids. V lost 2 bases, J lost 6 bases, and 10 bases stayed unmatched. Germline CDR1 is GTSNPN and CDR2 is SVGIG (reference sequence). In DNA form, the CDR3 reads TGTGCCTGGAGTCCGGGACTAGCAATTAAGGCCGGGGAGCTGTTTTTT. Translation gives CAWSPGLAIKAGELFF.

This clonotype occurred many times. The V gene is TRBV6-2 or TRBV6-3, the J gene TRBJ2-7; 9 nucleotides line up with TRBD1. J was trimmed by 3 bases and V by 4 bases; bases with no gene match: 1. CDR3 length equals 13 residues. Germline V CDR1 and CDR2: MNHEY, SVGEGT. The DNA for the CDR3 is TGTGCCAGCAGTTGGGGACAGGGCTACGAGCAGTACTTC. This encodes CASSWGQGYEQYF.

This clonotype was found many times. This chain links TRBV27 with TRBJ1-4; 9 bases agree with TRBD1. This CDR3 is 16 amino acids long. The germline V gene has CDR1 MNHEY and CDR2 SMNVEV (reference sequence). Trimming removed 5 bases from V and 6 bases from J; junction bases left unmatched: 10. The DNA of the CDR3 is TGTGCCAGCAGTCCCCACCCGACAGGGGGTCATGAAAAACTGTTTTTT. This codes for CASSPHPTGGHEKLFF. Full variable domain (outside the CDR3, taken from reference TRBV27 and TRBJ1-4): EAQVTQNPRYLITVTGKKLTVTCSQNMNHEYMSWYRQDPGLGLRQIYYSMNVEVTDKGDVPEGYKVSRKEKRNFPLILESPSPNQTSLYFCASSPHPTGGHEKLFFGSGTQLSVL.

This clonotype was detected ten times or more. V gene TRBV6-6 combines with J gene TRBJ1-4, with unresolved D. Germline V gene lookup returns CDR1 MNHNY and CDR2 SVGAGI (reference sequence). V dropped 1 base and J dropped 8 bases, with 11 bases sitting between them. This CDR3 spans 14 amino acids. The CDR3 protein is CASSYLPPGEKLFF. For the CDR3, the DNA is TGTGCCAGCAGTTACTTGCCCCCGGGGGAAAAACTGTTTTTT.

This clonotype was observed at least ten times. The chain links TRBV7-2 to TRBJ2-7; D gene ambiguous. V gave up 5 bases and J gave up 5 bases, with 16 bases separating them. Germline V gene lookup returns CDR1 SGHTA and CDR2 FQGNSA. CDR3 size: 14 residues. This CDR3 is CASSLPNLDHEQYF. In nucleotides, the CDR3 is TGTGCCAGCAGCCTACCCAACCTCGACCACGAGCAGTACTTC.

The chain recombines TRBV11-3 with TRBJ2-6, with a weak D call TRBD1 (6 bases). The germline CDR1 and CDR2 sequences are SGHNT and YENEEA. Deletions cut 5 bases from V and 1 base from J, with 15 bases between. This CDR3 has 17 amino acids. The CDR3 loop is CASSPLSRGSGANVLTF. CDR3 DNA: TGTGCCAGCAGCCCTCTTTCAAGGGGGTCTGGGGCCAACGTCCTGACTTTC.

Many counts were recorded for this clonotype. The chain is built from TRBV30 and TRBJ2-4; D is possibly TRBD1 (6 bases). V was clipped by 0 bases and J by 8 bases, with 14 bases between them. There are 14 residues in the CDR3. Germline V lookup: CDR1 GTSNPN, CDR2 SVGIG (reference sequence). The CDR3 nucleotides are TGTGCCTGGAGTGTCGGTTCAGGGGTGGACATTCAGTACTTC. As protein: CAWSVGSGVDIQYF. The full variable domain, completed using reference TRBV30 and TRBJ2-4, is SQTIHQWPATLVQPVGSPLSLECTVEGTSNPNLYWYRQAAGRGLQLLFYSVGIGQISSEVPQNLSASRPQDRQFILSSKKLLLSDSGFYLCAWSVGSGVDIQYFGAGTRLSVL.

There are many counts of this clonotype. This chain uses TRBV11-2 with TRBJ1-6; 7 bases agree with TRBD1. J was trimmed by 6 bases and V by 5 bases; bases with no gene match: 4. CDR1 and CDR2 (germline): SGHAT, FQNNGV. The CDR3 length is 14 residues. The DNA for the CDR3 is TGTGCCAGCAGCGCGGGACAGTTTAATTCACCCCTCCACTTT. Encoded protein: CASSAGQFNSPLHF.

This clonotype has at least ten counts. V gene TRBV27 combines with J gene TRBJ2-7; tentatively, D is TRBD2 (5 bases). The CDR3 is made up of 15 amino acids. V was pared by 0 bases and J by 3 bases, with 12 bases between. CDR1 is MNHEY and CDR2 is SMNVEV in the germline V gene (reference sequence). The CDR3 spells CASSLSPSPNYEQYF. In nucleotides, the CDR3 is TGTGCCAGCAGTTTATCGCCTAGCCCTAACTACGAGCAGTACTTC.

This clonotype occurred many times. This chain connects TRBV6-5 to TRBJ1-1; D remains ambiguous. V was shortened by 2 bases and J by 1 base, with 5 bases between the two germline ends. Per germline, CDR1 MNHEY and CDR2 SVGAGI. The CDR3 extends over 13 amino acids. The CDR3 sequence is CASSYEGNTEAFF. The CDR3, as DNA: TGTGCCAGCAGTTACGAGGGGAACACTGAAGCTTTCTTT.

Worth noting for this clonotype: A read error may be the cause here, since a much bigger clone is one base away. The chain couples TRBV5-5 to TRBJ2-7; possible D gene TRBD1, 6 bases. Germline lookup yields CDR1 SGHKS and CDR2 YYEKEE (reference sequence). The CDR3 loop spans 17 amino acids. The CDR3 here is CASSSPGQTPNPYEQHF. DNA for the CDR3: TGTGCCAGCAGCTCCCCCGGACAGACTCCAAACCCCTACGAGCAGCACTTC.

This clonotype was seen a few times. J is TRBJ2-7 and V is TRBV5-4; D gene ambiguous. V lost 4 bases, J lost 2 bases, and 13 bases lay in between. The CDR3 contains 14 residues. CDR1 SGHNT and CDR2 YYREEE come from the germline V gene (reference sequence). The CDR3 DNA sequence: TGTGCCAGCAGCCCGGCGCTGATAACCTACGAGCAGTACTTC. It is translated as CASSPALITYEQYF.

The V and J genes are TRBV5-1 and TRBJ1-1, with D uncertain. V dropped 1 base and J dropped 0 bases, with 7 bases sitting between them. The CDR3 loop spans 14 amino acids. Germline CDR1 reads SGHRS; CDR2 reads YFSETQ. The DNA of the CDR3 is TGCGCCAGCAGCTTGTTTGAGGTGAACACTGAAGCTTTCTTT. Protein: CASSLFEVNTEAFF.

A few counts support this clonotype. The junction differs from germline at one of its ends, possibly a read error. The gene calls are TRBV7-9 and TRBJ2-7; the D call may be TRBD1 or TRBD2 (5 bases each). The CDR3 is 15 residues long. Germline V gene data show CDR1 as SEHNR and CDR2 as FQNEAQ (reference sequence). The CDR3, as DNA: TGTGCCAGTAGCTATCCAAGAACCCTGGGGGACGAGCAGTACTTC. Its protein product is CASSYPRTLGDEQYF.

The table lists this clonotype with many counts. This sequence joins TRBV20-1 and TRBJ1-6; no firm D call. Trimming cost V 0 bases and J 1 base, with 7 bases left between them. The CDR3 loop spans 15 amino acids. Germline CDR1 DFQATT, CDR2 SNEGSKA (reference sequence). The CDR3 is CSARERASYNSPLHF. For the CDR3, the DNA is TGCAGTGCTAGAGAGAGGGCATCCTATAATTCACCCCTCCACTTT.

This clonotype showed up many times. This sequence joins TRBV5-4 and TRBJ2-7, with TRBD2 matching over 14 bases. The CDR3 contains 15 residues. Germline V gene sequence: CDR1 SGHNT, CDR2 YYREEE (reference sequence). The V and J ends lost 3 bases and 2 bases, in that order; junction bases with no gene match: 1. The CDR3 nucleotides read TGTGCCAGCAGCTGGGGACTAGCGGGAGCCTACGAGCAGTACTTC. Translated, it gives CASSWGLAGAYEQYF. Using reference TRBV5-4 and TRBJ2-7 for the parts outside the CDR3, the full variable domain is ETGVTQSPTHLIKTRGQQVTLRCSSQSGHNTVSWYQQALGQGPQFIFQYYREEENGRGNFPPRFSGLQFPNYSSELNVNALELDDSALYLCASSWGLAGAYEQYFGPGTRLTVT.

This clonotype was counted at least ten times. The chain couples TRBV24-1 to TRBJ2-5; weak D call: TRBD2 (6 bases). In germline, CDR1 is KGHDR, CDR2 SFDVKD. V was clipped by 4 bases and J by 4 bases, with 21 bases between them. The CDR3 is 17 residues long. CDR3 bases: TGTGCCACCAGTGACGCGGGGCAGGCCACATGGGGAGAGACCCAGTACTTC. Translation: CATSDAGQATWGETQYF.

This rearrangement joins TRBV7-9 to TRBJ2-7; 8 bases match TRBD1. The J segment lost 5 bases and the V segment lost 5 bases, leaving 11 bases of the junction unmatched. The CDR3 is made up of 15 amino acids. From germline, CDR1 is SEHNR and CDR2 FQNEAQ (reference sequence). CDR3 nucleotide sequence: TGTGCCAGCAGCACACCCTCAGGGGGCTTCCACGAGCAGTACTTC. Residues: CASSTPSGGFHEQYF.